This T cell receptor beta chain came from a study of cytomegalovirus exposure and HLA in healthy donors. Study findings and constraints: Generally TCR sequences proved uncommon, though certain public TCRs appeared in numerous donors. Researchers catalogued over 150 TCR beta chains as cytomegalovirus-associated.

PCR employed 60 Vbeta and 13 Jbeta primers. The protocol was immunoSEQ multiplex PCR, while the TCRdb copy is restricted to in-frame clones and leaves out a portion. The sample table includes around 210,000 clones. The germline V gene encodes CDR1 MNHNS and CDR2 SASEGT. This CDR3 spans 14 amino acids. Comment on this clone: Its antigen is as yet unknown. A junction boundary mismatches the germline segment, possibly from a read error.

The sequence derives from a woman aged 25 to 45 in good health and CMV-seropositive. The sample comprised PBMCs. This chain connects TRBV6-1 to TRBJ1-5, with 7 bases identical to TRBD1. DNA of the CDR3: TGTGCCAGCACTGAGACAGGGTGGAATCAGTCCCAGCATTTT. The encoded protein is CASTETGWNQSQHF.